A selection of T cell receptor beta chains follows, all from one sample in a study of shared T cell receptors in the human thymus. This table comes from immunoSEQ multiplex PCR, and its TCRdb copy is limited to in-frame clones, with some not included. The sample yields 630,000 or so clones, approximately 87% seen once. These data also formed part of another study, on human thymus T cells.

Material for sequencing was thymocytes. Receptors were obtained from a boy younger than two with a congenital heart defect. CDR3s include the opening cysteine and the closing phenylalanine or tryptophan. D genes are given only for firm matches. Size values are once, few and many counts, or a class for expanded clones, and some rows have none.

J gene	D gene	V gene	clone size	CDR3 length	CDR3 protein	CDR3 DNA
TRBJ2-7	-	TRBV11-2	-	13	CASSLDPAYEQYF	TGTGCCAGCAGCTTAGACCCCGCCTACGAGCAGTACTTC
TRBJ1-1	-	TRBV7-2	-	16	CASSLAQEGMNTEAFF	TGTGCCAGCAGCTTAGCGCAGGAAGGAATGAACACTGAAGCTTTCTTT
TRBJ1-3	-	TRBV28	-	13	CAVAEMGPNAIYF	TGTGCCGTAGCAGAGATGGGGCCTAACGCCATATATTTT
TRBJ2-7	-	TRBV5-4	-	19	CASSLNRGPVPLISYEQYF	TGTGCCAGCAGCTTGAACCGGGGTCCCGTACCTCTTATCTCCTACGAGCAGTACTTC
TRBJ2-3	-	TRBV11-3	once	17	CASSLGSQGTHTDTQYF	TGTGCCAGCAGCTTAGGCAGCCAAGGGACTCACACAGATACGCAGTATTTT
TRBJ1-5	-	TRBV28	-	12	CASSFPGRPQHF	TGTGCCAGCAGTTTTCCCGGTCGGCCCCAGCATTTT
TRBJ2-3	TRBD2	TRBV5-4	-	15	CASSSGTSGADTQYF	TGTGCCAGCAGTTCCGGGACTAGCGGGGCAGATACGCAGTATTTT
TRBJ1-3	-	TRBV4-2	-	17	CASSQEFKGEAGNTIYF	TGTGCCAGCAGCCAAGAGTTTAAAGGGGAGGCTGGAAACACCATATATTTT
TRBJ1-4	TRBD1	TRBV27	-	16	CASSLTGDRGDEKLFF	TGTGCCAGCAGTTTAACGGGGGACAGAGGGGATGAAAAACTGTTTTTT
TRBJ2-1	-	TRBV6-5	-	15	CASRLSPSSYNEQFF	TGTGCCAGCAGATTGTCGCCGAGCTCCTACAATGAGCAGTTCTTC
TRBJ2-7	-	TRBV28	-	15	CASSLDGQGRSEQYF	TGTGCCAGCAGTTTAGACGGGCAGGGTCGCTCCGAGCAGTACTTC
TRBJ1-5	-	TRBV28	-	13	CASSSTENQPQHF	TGTGCCAGCAGTTCGACAGAAAATCAGCCCCAGCATTTT
TRBJ1-1	-	TRBV27	-	13	CASLAGMNTEAFF	TGTGCCAGCCTGGCAGGCATGAACACTGAAGCTTTCTTT
TRBJ1-5	-	TRBV28	-	14	CASSLRGSNQPQHF	TGTGCCAGCAGTTTAAGAGGGAGCAATCAGCCCCAGCATTTT
TRBJ2-1	TRBD2	TRBV12-5	-	17	CASGTEPAGGSYNEQFF	TGTGCTAGTGGAACTGAACCAGCGGGAGGGTCCTACAATGAGCAGTTCTTC
TRBJ1-6	TRBD1	TRBV9	-	16	CASSGRDREAGSPLHF	TGTGCCAGCAGCGGCCGGGACAGGGAGGCTGGTTCACCCCTCCACTTT
TRBJ1-5	-	TRBV6-6	-	13	CASSWERNQPQHF	TGTGCCAGCAGTTGGGAGCGAAATCAGCCCCAGCATTTT
TRBJ1-5	-	TRBV15	-	16	CATSRGDQRGDQPQHF	TGTGCCACCAGCAGAGGGGACCAACGCGGGGATCAGCCCCAGCATTTT
TRBJ2-7	-	TRBV4-3	-	15	CASSQTQGPSYEQYF	TGCGCCAGCAGCCAAACACAGGGCCCGAGCTACGAGCAGTACTTC
TRBJ2-2	-	TRBV7-6	-	15	CASSVGGPLEGELFF	TGTGCCAGCAGCGTCGGGGGTCCACTTGAGGGGGAGCTGTTTTTT
TRBJ2-1	TRBD1	TRBV29-1	few	16	CSVESFGQGAYNEQFF	TGCAGCGTTGAGAGTTTTGGACAGGGGGCCTACAATGAGCAGTTCTTC
TRBJ2-1	-	TRBV4-1	-	15	CASSQVPGLDNEQFF	TGCGCCAGCAGCCAGGTACCGGGACTCGACAATGAGCAGTTCTTC
TRBJ2-7	TRBD2	TRBV28	-	18	CASSLKWLAGGISYEQYF	TGTGCCAGCAGTTTAAAGTGGCTAGCGGGGGGCATCTCCTACGAGCAGTACTTC
TRBJ1-1	TRBD1	TRBV7-3	-	15	CASSLRTGRPTEAFF	TGTGCCAGCAGCCTCAGGACAGGGAGACCCACTGAAGCTTTCTTT
TRBJ1-1	TRBD1	TRBV28	-	15	CASSFTTGRNTEAFF	TGTGCCAGCAGTTTTACGACAGGGAGGAACACTGAAGCTTTCTTT
TRBJ2-5	-	TRBV2	-	15	CASSAGGAPPETQYF	TGTGCCAGCAGTGCTGGCGGGGCTCCCCCAGAGACCCAGTACTTC
TRBJ1-2	-	TRBV19	-	15	CASSPGHTLYDGYTF	TGTGCCAGTAGTCCAGGACATACCCTATATGATGGCTACACCTTC
TRBJ2-1	-	TRBV13	-	18	CASSCFQGSETPYNEQFF	TGTGCCAGCAGCTGTTTCCAGGGGTCGGAAACACCCTACAATGAGCAGTTCTTC
TRBJ2-7	TRBD2	TRBV6-5	-	15	CASSKGTSGSYEQYF	TGTGCCAGCAGTAAAGGGACTAGCGGGAGCTACGAGCAGTACTTC